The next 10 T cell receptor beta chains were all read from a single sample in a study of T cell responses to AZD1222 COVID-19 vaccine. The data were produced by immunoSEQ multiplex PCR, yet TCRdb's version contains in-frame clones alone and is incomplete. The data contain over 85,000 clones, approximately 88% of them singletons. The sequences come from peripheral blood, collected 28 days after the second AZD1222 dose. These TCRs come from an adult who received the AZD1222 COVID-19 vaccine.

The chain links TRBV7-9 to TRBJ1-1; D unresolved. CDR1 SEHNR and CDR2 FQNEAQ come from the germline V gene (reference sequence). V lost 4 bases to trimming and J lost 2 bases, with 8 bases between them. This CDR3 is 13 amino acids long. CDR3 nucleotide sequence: TGTGCCAGCAGCTCTCAACTTAACACTGAAGCTTTCTTT. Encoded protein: CASSSQLNTEAFF.

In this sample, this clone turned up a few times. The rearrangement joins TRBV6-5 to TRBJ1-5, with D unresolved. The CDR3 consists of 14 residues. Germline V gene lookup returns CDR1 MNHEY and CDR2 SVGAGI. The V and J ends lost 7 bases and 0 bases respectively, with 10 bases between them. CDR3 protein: CASTLGISNQPQHF. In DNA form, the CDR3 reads TGTGCCAGCACCCTAGGCATTAGCAATCAGCCCCAGCATTTT.

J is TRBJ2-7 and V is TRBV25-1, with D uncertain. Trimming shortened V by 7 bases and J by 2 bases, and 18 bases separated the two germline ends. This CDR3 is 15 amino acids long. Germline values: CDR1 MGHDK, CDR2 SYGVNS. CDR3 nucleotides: TGTGCCAGCAAAGGTTCGGGCAGAAGGACCTACGAGCAGTACTTC. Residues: CASKGSGRRTYEQYF.

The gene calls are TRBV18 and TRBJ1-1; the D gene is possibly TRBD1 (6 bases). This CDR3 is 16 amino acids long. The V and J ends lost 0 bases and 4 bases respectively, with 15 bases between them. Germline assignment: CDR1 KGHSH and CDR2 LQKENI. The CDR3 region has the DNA TGTGCCAGCTCACCACCTCGGACAACCAGGGGCACTGAAGCTTTCTTT. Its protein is CASSPPRTTRGTEAFF.

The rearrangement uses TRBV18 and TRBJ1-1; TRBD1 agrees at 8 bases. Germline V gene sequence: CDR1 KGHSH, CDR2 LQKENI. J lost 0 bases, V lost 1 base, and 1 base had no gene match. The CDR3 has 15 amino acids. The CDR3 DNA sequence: TGTGCCAGCTCACCACGGACAGGGATGAACACTGAAGCTTTCTTT. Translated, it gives CASSPRTGMNTEAFF.

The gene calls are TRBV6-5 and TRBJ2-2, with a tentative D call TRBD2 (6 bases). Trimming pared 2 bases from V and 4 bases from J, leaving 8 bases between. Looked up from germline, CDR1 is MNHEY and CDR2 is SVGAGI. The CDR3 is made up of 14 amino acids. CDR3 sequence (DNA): TGTGCCAGCAGTTACCAGCGGGCCACCGGGGAGCTGTTTTTT. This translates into CASSYQRATGELFF.

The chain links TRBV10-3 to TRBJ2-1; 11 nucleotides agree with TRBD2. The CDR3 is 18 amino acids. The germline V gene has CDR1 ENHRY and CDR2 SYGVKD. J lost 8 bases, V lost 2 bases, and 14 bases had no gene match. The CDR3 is CAISEGSGRGTGRDEQFF. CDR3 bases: TGTGCCATCAGTGAGGGTAGCGGGAGGGGTACCGGTCGGGATGAGCAGTTCTTC.

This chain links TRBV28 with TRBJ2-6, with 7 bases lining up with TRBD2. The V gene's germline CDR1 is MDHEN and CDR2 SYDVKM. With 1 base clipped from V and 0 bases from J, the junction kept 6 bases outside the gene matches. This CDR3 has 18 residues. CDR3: CASSLSLLAISGANVLTF. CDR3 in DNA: TGTGCCAGCAGTTTATCGCTACTAGCGATCTCTGGGGCCAACGTCCTGACTTTC.

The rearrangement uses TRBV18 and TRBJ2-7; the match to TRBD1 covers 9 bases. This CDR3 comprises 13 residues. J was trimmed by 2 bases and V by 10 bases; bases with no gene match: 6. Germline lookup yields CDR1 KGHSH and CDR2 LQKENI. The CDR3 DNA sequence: TGTGCCACCCAGAGACAGGGGGCCTACGAGCAGTACTTC. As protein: CATQRQGAYEQYF.

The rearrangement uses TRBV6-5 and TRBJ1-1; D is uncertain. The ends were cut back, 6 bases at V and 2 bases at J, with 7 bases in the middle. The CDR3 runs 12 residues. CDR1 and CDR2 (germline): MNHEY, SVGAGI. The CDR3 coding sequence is TGTGCCAGCAGCCGGGTCAACACTGAAGCTTTCTTT. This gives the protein CASSRVNTEAFF.